This entry lists 26 T cell receptor beta chains sequenced from one sample in a study of cytomegalovirus exposure and HLA in healthy donors. PCR amplification relied on 60 Vbeta primers (plus 13 Jbeta primers). Libraries were prepared by immunoSEQ multiplex PCR; TCRdb keeps only in-frame clonotypes and omits some of them. The sample shows 65,000 to 85,000 clones, around three quarters of them seen only once. The source material was PBMCs. These receptors were collected from a woman in her thirties or forties in good health and CMV-seropositive.

The chain uses TRBV19 and TRBJ1-2; D is unclear. V lost 7 bases and J 0 bases, leaving 15 bases between the germline ends. Germline-derived CDR1 and CDR2 are LNHDA and SQIVND (reference sequence). There are 15 residues in the CDR3. The CDR3 here is CASTPLAGANYGYTF. The CDR3 region has the DNA TGTGCCAGTACCCCTCTGGCAGGTGCTAACTATGGCTACACCTTC.

The genes are TRBV11-2 and TRBJ2-5, with TRBD2 matching over 12 bases. The CDR3 consists of 14 residues. CDR1 is SGHAT and CDR2 is FQNNGV in the germline V gene. Trimming took 5 bases from V and 4 from J; bases not matched to a gene: 2. The CDR3, as DNA: TGTGCCAGCAGCGCTAGCGGGGGGGGAGAGACCCAGTACTTC. Protein sequence: CASSASGGGETQYF.

The chain recombines TRBV6-1 with TRBJ1-5, with no clear D. This CDR3 has 14 residues. Trimming took 2 bases from V and 9 from J, leaving 14 bases between them. Germline assignment: CDR1 MNHNS and CDR2 SASEGT. CDR3 amino acids: CASSELRPPSPQHF. The CDR3 region has the DNA TGTGCCAGCAGTGAACTGCGCCCTCCGTCGCCCCAGCATTTT.

The rearrangement joins TRBV2 to TRBJ2-1, with D possibly matching TRBD2 (6 bases). This CDR3 contains 15 residues. V was clipped by 3 bases and J by 4 bases, with 13 bases between them. CDR1 SNHLY and CDR2 FYNNEI come from the germline V gene. The CDR3 spells CASSDGDSVYNEQFF. The DNA of the CDR3 is TGTGCCAGCAGTGACGGGGACTCTGTGTACAATGAGCAGTTCTTC.

This chain joins TRBV29-1 and TRBJ1-1; 8 positions agree with TRBD1. In germline, CDR1 is SQVTM, CDR2 ANQGSEA. Trimming cost V 5 bases and J 4 bases; bases outside gene matches: 6. The CDR3 consists of 13 residues. This CDR3 is CSVSVTGVTEAFF. In DNA form, the CDR3 reads TGCAGCGTTAGCGTGACAGGGGTCACTGAAGCTTTCTTT. The variable domain in full, completed from reference TRBV29-1 and TRBJ1-1, reads SAVISQKPSRDICQRGTSLTIQCQVDSQVTMMFWYRQQPGQSLTLIATANQGSEATYESGFVIDKFPISRPNLTFSTLTVSNMSPEDSSIYLCSVSVTGVTEAFFGQGTRLTVV.

The J gene is TRBJ2-5, the V gene TRBV29-1; D not certain. There are 11 residues in the CDR3. Germline V lookup: CDR1 SQVTM, CDR2 ANQGSEA. Trimming shortened V by 2 bases and J by 7 bases, and 8 bases separated the two germline ends. The CDR3 protein is CSVEYRRTQYF. Here the CDR3 DNA reads TGCAGCGTTGAATACCGGAGGACCCAGTACTTC.

The rearrangement links TRBV7-6 to TRBJ2-1; D possibly corresponds to TRBD1 (5 bases). V shed 5 bases and J shed 0 bases, with 14 bases lying between them. CDR3 length: 16 residues. CDR1 and CDR2 (germline): SGHVS, FNYEAQ. The CDR3 bases are TGTGCCAGCAGCGAGACGACAGACCTCTCCTACAATGAGCAGTTCTTC. It codes for CASSETTDLSYNEQFF.

The rearrangement joins TRBV5-8 to TRBJ1-1; D is unresolved. V was pared by 4 bases and J by 2 bases, with 18 bases between. This CDR3 is 16 amino acids long. Germline assignment: CDR1 SGHTS and CDR2 YDEGEE. For the CDR3, the DNA is TGTGCCAGCAGCATCACGTACCCGAATACAAACACTGAAGCTTTCTTT. Translation gives CASSITYPNTNTEAFF.

The V call is TRBV5-6, the J call TRBJ1-6; D uncertain. This CDR3 contains 14 residues. Germline V CDR1 and CDR2: SGHDT, YYEEEE. Deletions cut 3 bases from V and 6 bases from J, with 10 bases between. The CDR3 region is CASSSRRINSPLHF. The CDR3 DNA sequence: TGTGCCAGCAGCTCTAGGAGAATTAATTCACCCCTCCACTTT.

The genes are TRBV6-5 and TRBJ1-3, with D possibly TRBD1 on 5 matching bases. Deletions cut 6 bases from V and 0 bases from J, with 12 bases between. The germline gives CDR1 MNHEY, CDR2 SVGAGI. This CDR3 spans 15 amino acids. The CDR3 region has the DNA TGTGCCAGCAGCAAAGGGGTCGGCTCTGGAAACACCATATATTTT. Translating gives CASSKGVGSGNTIYF.

The J gene is TRBJ2-7, the V gene TRBV10-3; 7 bases are a match to TRBD1. The length of the CDR3 is 15 residues. The germline V gene encodes CDR1 ENHRY and CDR2 SYGVKD. V shed 4 bases and J 0 bases; nucleotides not matched to a gene: 6. CDR3 nucleotides: TGTGCCATCAGTGGAGGGGACAGAGGCTCCTACGAGCAGTACTTC. This encodes CAISGGDRGSYEQYF.

The chain has TRBV5-1 and TRBJ2-1, with D tentatively TRBD2 (6 bases). From germline, CDR1 is SGHRS and CDR2 YFSETQ. Trimming stripped 0 bases from V and 2 bases from J, with 12 bases between. CDR3 length equals 16 residues. The CDR3 reads CASSLGGGAPYNEQFF. The CDR3 bases are TGCGCCAGCAGCTTGGGTGGCGGGGCCCCCTACAATGAGCAGTTCTTC. Full variable domain (remainder filled in from reference TRBV5-1 and TRBJ2-1): KAGVTQTPRYLIKTRGQQVTLSCSPISGHRSVSWYQQTPGQGLQFLFEYFSETQRNKGNFPGRFSGRQFSNSRSEMNVSTLELGDSALYLCASSLGGGAPYNEQFFGPGTRLTVL.

This clone was detected only a few times. This chain joins TRBV4-2 and TRBJ1-5; TRBD1 is a possible D gene (6 bases). Trimming took 4 bases from V and 2 from J, leaving 12 bases between them. The CDR3 covers 15 residues. CDR1 LGHNA and CDR2 YNFKEQ come from the germline V gene. CDR3 loop: CASSLEGQGNQPQHF. The CDR3 DNA is TGTGCCAGCAGCCTAGAGGGACAAGGCAATCAGCCCCAGCATTTT.

In this sample, this clone turned up once. This chain connects TRBV10-3 to TRBJ2-7; the match to TRBD1 covers 10 bases. With 2 bases clipped from V and 4 bases from J, the junction kept 8 bases outside the gene matches. Germline-derived CDR1 and CDR2 are ENHRY and SYGVKD. CDR3 length equals 16 residues. CDR3 DNA sequence: TGTGCCATCAGTGAGCCGGGACAGGGGAGCGGTTACGAGCAGTACTTC. This sequence encodes CAISEPGQGSGYEQYF.

This chain links TRBV5-8 with TRBJ2-3; TRBD2 might be the D (6 bases). Trimming pared 4 bases from V and 8 bases from J, leaving 14 bases between. This CDR3 contains 13 residues. The germline CDR1 and CDR2 sequences are SGHTS and YDEGEE. The CDR3 bases are TGTGCCAGCAGCCGTAGACTAGACGGTACGCAGTATTTT. It encodes CASSRRLDGTQYF.

The J gene is TRBJ1-4, the V gene TRBV2, with 7 bases lining up with TRBD1. The trim removed 8 bases at V and 4 bases at J, leaving 1 base unmatched. The CDR3 totals 12 residues. CDR1 is SNHLY and CDR2 is FYNNEI in the germline V gene. The CDR3 DNA is TGTGCCAGCCAGGGGGATAATGAAAAACTGTTTTTT. Its translation is CASQGDNEKLFF.

The chain employs TRBV25-1 and TRBJ2-1, with 9 bases that match TRBD2. Germline values: CDR1 MGHDK, CDR2 SYGVNS. This CDR3 has 16 amino acids. V shed 5 bases, J shed 1 base, and the junction held 6 bases outside the gene matches. This chain's CDR3 is CASSPILAGSYNEQFF. CDR3 coding DNA: TGTGCCAGCAGTCCCATCCTAGCGGGATCCTACAATGAGCAGTTCTTC.

The V gene is TRBV6-5, the J gene TRBJ1-2; 10 bases agree with TRBD1. Looked up from germline, CDR1 is MNHEY and CDR2 is SVGAGI. The CDR3 totals 15 residues. J lost 6 bases, V lost 0 bases, and 4 bases had no gene match. The CDR3 coding sequence is TGTGCCAGCAGTTACTCCGGGACAGGGGCGAATGGCTACACCTTC. Its translation is CASSYSGTGANGYTF.

The genes are TRBV27 and TRBJ2-7; 11 bases are shared with TRBD1. The CDR3 is 14 amino acids. The germline V gene encodes CDR1 MNHEY and CDR2 SMNVEV (reference sequence). The ends lost 5 bases at V and 3 bases at J; junction bases unmatched: 3. The CDR3 is CASSPGTGGYEQYF. In DNA, the CDR3 is TGTGCCAGCAGTCCCGGGACAGGGGGCTACGAGCAGTACTTC.

The chain recombines TRBV5-1 with TRBJ2-5; 7 bases fit TRBD2. V was clipped by 7 bases and J by 3 bases; unmatched bases: 9. Germline lookup yields CDR1 SGHRS and CDR2 YFSETQ. The CDR3 spans 14 residues. Here the CDR3 reads CASGTRAGKETQYF. The CDR3, as DNA: TGCGCCAGCGGAACAAGAGCGGGAAAAGAGACCCAGTACTTC.

The V and J genes are TRBV2 and TRBJ2-7; 7 bases align to TRBD1. This CDR3 has 15 residues. V was clipped by 2 bases and J by 1 base; unmatched bases: 5. The V gene's germline CDR1 is SNHLY and CDR2 FYNNEI. CDR3 DNA: TGTGCCAGCAGTGAAACGGACAGGTGGTCCTACGAGCAGTACTTC. Protein: CASSETDRWSYEQYF.

The V gene is TRBV6-5, the J gene TRBJ1-1; 9 nucleotides agree with TRBD1. This CDR3 is 14 amino acids long. CDR1 is MNHEY and CDR2 is SVGAGI in the germline V gene. V lost 6 bases, J lost 1 base, and 3 bases stayed unmatched. CDR3 bases: TGTGCCAGCAGCACAGGGGGCAGGAACACTGAAGCTTTCTTT. Its translation: CASSTGGRNTEAFF.

The V and J genes are TRBV6-6 and TRBJ2-5, with 8 bases lining up with TRBD1. CDR3 length equals 15 residues. J was trimmed by 0 bases and V by 4 bases; bases with no gene match: 4. Germline V CDR1 and CDR2: MNHNY, SVGAGI (reference sequence). The CDR3 coding sequence is TGTGCCAGCAGTTTCGACAGGGGCCACCAAGAGACCCAGTACTTC. It yields the protein CASSFDRGHQETQYF.

This chain links TRBV6-1 with TRBJ1-2, with a weak D call TRBD1 (6 bases). Per germline, CDR1 MNHNS and CDR2 SASEGT. The V end lost 5 bases, the J end lost 8 bases, and 21 bases lay between the germline ends. The CDR3 is made up of 15 amino acids. The CDR3 here is CASSPPGGAGRGYTF. In DNA, the CDR3 is TGTGCCAGCAGTCCCCCGGGGGGGGCCGGGAGAGGCTACACCTTC.

This clone was detected ten times or more. This chain connects TRBV6-5 to TRBJ1-6; D possibly corresponds to TRBD1 (5 bases). Germline V lookup: CDR1 MNHEY, CDR2 SVGAGI. This CDR3 contains 16 residues. Trimming removed 0 bases from V and 8 bases from J, with 14 bases in between. CDR3 protein: CASSYSLWQGHSPLHF. The CDR3 region has the DNA TGTGCCAGCAGTTACTCCCTCTGGCAGGGCCATTCACCCCTCCACTTT.

The rearrangement links TRBV30 to TRBJ2-7; TRBD2 aligns across 8 bases. The germline gives CDR1 GTSNPN, CDR2 SVGIG (reference sequence). Unmatched junction bases numbered 3, after V lost 5 bases and J lost 3 bases. The CDR3 is 12 residues long. For the CDR3, the DNA is TGTGCCTGGGCGGGGGGAAGCTACGAGCAGTACTTC. Its translation: CAWAGGSYEQYF.